These 11 T cell receptor beta chains came from one sample sequenced in a study of vaccination and CD4 T cells after COVID-19. Time point denoted: late sampling 161 to 241 days after vaccination in a few convalescent patients. MiXCR, applied by TCRdb to the PCR reads, yields one record per CDR3 protein. The repertoire consists of some 40,000 distinct CDR3 sequences, with around 39% occurring once and the leading ten covering roughly 6.2%. Sequencing was performed on CD4+ T cells from blood, taken about 7 months after SARS-CoV-2 vaccination. Receptors were obtained from a human donor who had recovered from COVID-19.

J is TRBJ2-1 and V is TRBV6-4; 7 nucleotides align to TRBD2. The germline gives CDR1 MRHNA, CDR2 SNTAGT. Trimming cost V 5 bases and J 0 bases; bases outside gene matches: 10. The CDR3 spans 17 residues. CDR3 in DNA: TGTGCCAGCAGTCCTGTGGGGGGGGGAAGCTCCTACAATGAGCAGTTCTTC. Its protein is CASSPVGGGSSYNEQFF.

The gene calls are TRBV29-1 and TRBJ2-5; no firm D call. There are 13 residues in the CDR3. Trimming took off 4 bases at V and 3 bases at J, with 12 bases between the two ends. Germline V gene sequence: CDR1 SQVTM, CDR2 ANQGSEA. The CDR3, as DNA: TGCAGCGTTGGAGTACGGAACAAAGAGACCCAGTACTTC. It yields the protein CSVGVRNKETQYF.

This clonotype has only a few counts. V and J are TRBV7-3 and TRBJ2-3, with 10 bases matching TRBD1. The V gene end was trimmed by 6 bases and the J gene end by 4 bases; junction bases not matched to a gene: 7. CDR1 is SGHTA, CDR2 FQGTGA, per germline. This CDR3 spans 15 amino acids. The CDR3 reads CASRLGQGGADTQYF. The CDR3 bases are TGTGCCAGCAGGCTAGGACAGGGGGGCGCAGATACGCAGTATTTT.

The rearrangement uses TRBV6-2 or TRBV6-3 and TRBJ1-1; D is unclear. Germline assignment: CDR1 MNHEY and CDR2 SVGEGT. The germline V and J ends were trimmed by 3 bases and 1 base, with 15 bases remaining between them. The CDR3 consists of 16 residues. In DNA, the CDR3 is TGTGCCAGCAGTTATGGCAGATACACCACGAACACTGAAGCTTTCTTT. It specifies CASSYGRYTTNTEAFF.

The chain is built from TRBV7-2 and TRBJ2-3; TRBD2 matches at 14 bases. This CDR3 is built from 16 residues. The germline V gene has CDR1 SGHTA and CDR2 FQGNSA. V shed 5 bases and J 5 bases; nucleotides not matched to a gene: 6. The CDR3 DNA reads TGTGCCAGCAGCCGACTAGCGGGAGGGCCAGTAGATACGCAGTATTTT. Amino acid sequence: CASSRLAGGPVDTQYF.

This clonotype is categorized as medium-sized. V gene TRBV27 combines with J gene TRBJ1-5, with 7 bases lining up with TRBD1. CDR3 length: 14 residues. The germline V gene encodes CDR1 MNHEY and CDR2 SMNVEV (reference sequence). Unmatched junction bases numbered 3, after V lost 4 bases and J lost 3 bases. CDR3 in DNA: TGTGCCAGCAGTTCGGACAGGTTCAATCAGCCCCAGCATTTT. This sequence encodes CASSSDRFNQPQHF.

This clonotype showed up just a few times. This chain joins TRBV20-1 and TRBJ2-7, with 7 bases lining up with TRBD2. Trimming cost V 6 bases and J 3 bases; bases outside gene matches: 17. This CDR3 is built from 16 residues. Germline loops: CDR1 DFQATT, CDR2 SNEGSKA (reference sequence). The CDR3 protein is CSAGPGTNELSYEQYF. The CDR3 DNA sequence: TGCAGTGCCGGACCCGGGACTAACGAGCTCAGCTACGAGCAGTACTTC.

The gene calls are TRBV15 and TRBJ2-7; D gene ambiguous. CDR3 length: 13 residues. In germline, CDR1 is LNHNV, CDR2 YYDKDF (reference sequence). The V and J ends lost 0 bases and 5 bases respectively, with 8 bases between them. In nucleotides, the CDR3 is TGTGCCACCAGCAGAGATTTCCCTAACGAGCAGTACTTC. Its protein product is CATSRDFPNEQYF.

V is TRBV20-1 and J is TRBJ2-2, with 7 positions matching TRBD2. V shed 6 bases and J 2 bases; nucleotides not matched to a gene: 9. Per the germline V gene, CDR1 is DFQATT and CDR2 is SNEGSKA (reference sequence). CDR3 length: 15 residues. This CDR3 reads CSARGGGSNTGELFF. In DNA form, the CDR3 reads TGCAGTGCCCGCGGCGGGGGTTCAAACACCGGGGAGCTGTTTTTT.

This clonotype showed up just once. This sequence joins TRBV28 and TRBJ2-7; D unresolved. CDR3 length: 12 residues. From germline, CDR1 is MDHEN and CDR2 SYDVKM. V was shortened by 3 bases and J by 3 bases, with 6 bases between the two germline ends. The CDR3 region has the DNA TGTGCCAGCAGTTTCTCCCTCTACGAGCAGTACTTC. Its translation: CASSFSLYEQYF.

A few counts support this clonotype. The rearrangement uses TRBV6-5 and TRBJ1-2, with 7 bases lining up with TRBD1. The germline V gene has CDR1 MNHEY and CDR2 SVGAGI. Unmatched junction bases numbered 12, after V lost 4 bases and J lost 4 bases. The CDR3 totals 16 residues. CDR3 residues: CASSSPSRTGSYGYTF. The CDR3 coding sequence is TGTGCCAGCAGTTCACCCTCCCGGACAGGTAGCTATGGCTACACCTTC.